Reported below is one T cell receptor beta chain. Proliferating responders of the CD3+CD4+ and CD3+CD8+ phenotypes with low CFSE were sorted after the reaction. This record comes from a study of graft-versus-host responses after intestinal transplantation. Looking at the study overall: Recipients underwent multivisceral, liver-intestinal, or isolated intestinal transplants.

Data came from immunoSEQ multiplex PCR; TCRdb stores just in-frame clones and leaves some out. The sample has over 20,000 clones, approximately 46% seen once. The CDR3 sequence is 13 residues long. V was clipped by 1 base and J by 5 bases, with 6 bases between them. The V gene's germline CDR1 is MNHEY and CDR2 SVGAGI. This sequence was found in a human patient who received an intestinal transplant. The genes are TRBV6-5 and TRBJ2-4; no clear D gene. The input for sequencing was alloreactive CD4+ T cells from a mixed lymphocyte reaction culture, taken before intestinal transplant. Subset: CFSE-low proliferating T cells sorted from approximately 6-day pre-transplant mixed lymphocyte reaction (GvH or HvG direction). CDR3 in amino acids: CASSYFAENIQYF. CDR3 coding DNA: TGTGCCAGCAGTTACTTTGCAGAAAACATTCAGTACTTC.